This T cell receptor (beta chain) was obtained from a study of Ad26.COV2.S vaccination and SARS-CoV-2 variants. Study details: Administration of Ad26.COV2.S was intramuscular, either once or twice 56 days apart. General study results and limits: Vaccinees displayed broader spike-specific TCR repertoires than placebo recipients.

Generated by immunoSEQ multiplex PCR, the TCRdb table keeps only in-frame clones and is missing some. The sample holds 300,000 to 350,000 clones; 75% to 90% are singletons and the top ten take around 10%. CDR3 length: 14 residues. Germline loops: CDR1 SEHNR, CDR2 FQNEAQ (reference sequence). Trimming removed 3 bases from V and 3 bases from J; junction bases left unmatched: 1. As to treatment: roughly 20 received Ad26.COV2.S at low or high dose, single or two shots; 5 received placebo; per-sample allocation not given. Sampling was done on day 63 after the first vaccine or placebo injection. It was an adult aged 18-55 years in Boston who was the donor. Worth noting for this clone: Its matching antigen is unknown. The sample has other DNA sequences that encode this CDR3 too.

The clonotype originates from a person between 18 and 65 years old who received the Ad26.COV2.S COVID-19 vaccine or a placebo. The chain is built from TRBV7-9 and TRBJ2-2; 7 bases align to TRBD1. The source material was peripheral blood, sampled in a trial of Ad26.COV2.S vaccine versus placebo. CDR3: CASSLGQYTGELFF. CDR3 in DNA: TGTGCCAGCAGCTTGGGACAGTACACCGGGGAGCTGTTTTTT.